Listed here is a single T cell receptor beta chain. The antigen is undetermined. Here immunoSEQ multiplex PCR was the method, and the copy in TCRdb shows in-frame clones only, minus some. The table includes some 120,000 clones, under 95% detected once. The entry originates in a study of T cell responses to AZD1222 COVID-19 vaccine. Across the whole study: The analysis combined second doses at about 4 or about 12 weeks. Points from the study as a whole: Recipients of two AZD1222 doses showed rising Spike-specific TCR breadth and depth. Reportedly, nearly half the spike-specific TCRs target unmutated variant regions. Only after the peak T cell response were repertoires sampled.

The clonotype originates from an adult in good health. This material consisted of peripheral blood, taken on day 0 of AZD1222 vaccination.

CDR3 DNA sequence: TGTGCCAGCAGTTTATTCCCGACTAGCGGGAGTACAGAGACCCAGTACTTC. Protein product: CASSLFPTSGSTETQYF. The V gene is TRBV28, the J gene TRBJ2-5; 12 bases map to TRBD2. The germline V gene encodes CDR1 MDHEN and CDR2 SYDVKM. With V trimmed by 1 base and J by 4 bases, 7 bases remained unmatched. The CDR3 runs 17 residues.